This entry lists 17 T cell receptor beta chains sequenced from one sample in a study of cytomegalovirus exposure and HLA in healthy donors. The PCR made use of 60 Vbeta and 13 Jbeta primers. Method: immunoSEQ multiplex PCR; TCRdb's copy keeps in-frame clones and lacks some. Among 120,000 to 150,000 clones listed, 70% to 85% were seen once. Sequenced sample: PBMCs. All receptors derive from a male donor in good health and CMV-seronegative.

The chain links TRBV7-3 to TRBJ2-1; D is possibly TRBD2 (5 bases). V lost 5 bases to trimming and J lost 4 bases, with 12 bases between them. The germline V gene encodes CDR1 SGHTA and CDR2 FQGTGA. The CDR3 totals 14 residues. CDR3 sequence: CASSPRRAYNEQFF. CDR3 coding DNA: TGTGCCAGCAGCCCCCGGCGGGCTTACAATGAGCAGTTCTTC.

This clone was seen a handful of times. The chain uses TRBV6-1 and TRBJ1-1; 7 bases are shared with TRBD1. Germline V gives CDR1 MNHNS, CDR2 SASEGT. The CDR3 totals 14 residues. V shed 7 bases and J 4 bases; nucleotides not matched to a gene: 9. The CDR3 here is CASMLTGQSTEAFF. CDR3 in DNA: TGTGCCAGCATGCTTACGGGACAGAGCACTGAAGCTTTCTTT.

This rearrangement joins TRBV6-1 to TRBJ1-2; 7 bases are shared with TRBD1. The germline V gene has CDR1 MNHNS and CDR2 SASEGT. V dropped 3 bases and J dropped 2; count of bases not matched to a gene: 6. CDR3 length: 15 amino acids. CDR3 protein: CASSEFTGENYGYTF. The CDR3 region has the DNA TGTGCCAGCAGTGAGTTCACAGGGGAGAACTATGGCTACACCTTC.

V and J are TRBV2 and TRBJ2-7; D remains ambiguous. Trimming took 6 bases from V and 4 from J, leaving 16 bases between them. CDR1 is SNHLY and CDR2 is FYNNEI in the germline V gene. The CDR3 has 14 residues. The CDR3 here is CASRTGSKGYEQYF. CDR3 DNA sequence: TGTGCCAGCAGGACCGGGTCCAAAGGTTACGAGCAGTACTTC.

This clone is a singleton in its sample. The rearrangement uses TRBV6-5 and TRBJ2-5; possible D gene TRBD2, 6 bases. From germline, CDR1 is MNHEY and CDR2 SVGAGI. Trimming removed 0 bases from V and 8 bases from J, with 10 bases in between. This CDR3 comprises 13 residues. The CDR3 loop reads CASSYSDGGTQYF. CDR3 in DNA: TGTGCCAGCAGTTACTCGGACGGGGGTACCCAGTACTTC.

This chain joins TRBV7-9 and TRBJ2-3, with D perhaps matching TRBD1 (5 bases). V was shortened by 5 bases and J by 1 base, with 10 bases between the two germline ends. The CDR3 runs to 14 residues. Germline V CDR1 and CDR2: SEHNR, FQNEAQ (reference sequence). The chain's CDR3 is CASSPQGRTDTQYF. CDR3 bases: TGTGCCAGCAGCCCTCAGGGCCGCACAGATACGCAGTATTTT.

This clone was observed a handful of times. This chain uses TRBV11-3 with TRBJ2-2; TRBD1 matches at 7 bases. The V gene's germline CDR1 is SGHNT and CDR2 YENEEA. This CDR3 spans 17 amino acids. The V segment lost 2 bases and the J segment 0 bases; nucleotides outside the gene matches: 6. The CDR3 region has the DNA TGTGCCAGCAGCTTAACGTCGACAGGGTCGAACACCGGGGAGCTGTTTTTT. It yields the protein CASSLTSTGSNTGELFF.

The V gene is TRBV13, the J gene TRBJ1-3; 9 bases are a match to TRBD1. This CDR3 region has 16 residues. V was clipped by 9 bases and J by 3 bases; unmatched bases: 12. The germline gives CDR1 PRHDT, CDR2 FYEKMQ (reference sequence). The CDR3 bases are TGTGCCAGACCGCCGCGGGACAGGGATAATGGAAACACCATATATTTT. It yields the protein CARPPRDRDNGNTIYF.

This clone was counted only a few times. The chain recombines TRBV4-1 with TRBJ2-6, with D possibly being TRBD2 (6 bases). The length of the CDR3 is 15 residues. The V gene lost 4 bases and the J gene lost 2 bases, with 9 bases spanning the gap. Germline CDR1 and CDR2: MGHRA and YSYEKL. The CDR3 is CASSLGGTGANVLTF. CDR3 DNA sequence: TGCGCCAGCAGCCTCGGGGGTACTGGGGCCAACGTCCTGACTTTC.

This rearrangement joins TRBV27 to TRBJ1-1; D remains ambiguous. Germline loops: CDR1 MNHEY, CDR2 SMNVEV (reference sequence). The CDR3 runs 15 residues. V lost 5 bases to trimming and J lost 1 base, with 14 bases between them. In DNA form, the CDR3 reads TGTGCCAGCAGTCCTGGGCCGTCCTCGAACACTGAAGCTTTCTTT. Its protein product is CASSPGPSSNTEAFF.

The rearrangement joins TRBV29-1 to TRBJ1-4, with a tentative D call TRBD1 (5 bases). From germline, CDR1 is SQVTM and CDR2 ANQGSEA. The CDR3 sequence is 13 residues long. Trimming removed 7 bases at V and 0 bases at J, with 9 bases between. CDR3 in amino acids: CSATRATNEKLFF. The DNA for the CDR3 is TGCAGCGCAACCAGGGCAACTAATGAAAAACTGTTTTTT.

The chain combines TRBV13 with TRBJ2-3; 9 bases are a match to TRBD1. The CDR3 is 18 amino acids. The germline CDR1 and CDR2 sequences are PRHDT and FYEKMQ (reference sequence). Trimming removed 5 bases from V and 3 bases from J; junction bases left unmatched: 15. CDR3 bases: TGTGCCAGCAGCACCGACCAGTACACAGGGGGCGAGACAGATACGCAGTATTTT. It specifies CASSTDQYTGGETDTQYF.

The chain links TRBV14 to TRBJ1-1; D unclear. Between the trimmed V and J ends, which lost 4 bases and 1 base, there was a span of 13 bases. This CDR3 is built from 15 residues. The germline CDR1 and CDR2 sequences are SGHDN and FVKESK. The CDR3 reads CASSPSGFENTEAFF. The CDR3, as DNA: TGTGCCAGCAGCCCAAGCGGGTTCGAGAACACTGAAGCTTTCTTT.

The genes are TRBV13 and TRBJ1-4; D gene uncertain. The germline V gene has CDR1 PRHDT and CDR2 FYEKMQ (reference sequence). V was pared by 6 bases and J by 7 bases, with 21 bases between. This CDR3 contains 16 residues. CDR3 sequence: CASSPLPASVSEKLFF. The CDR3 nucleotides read TGTGCCAGCAGTCCACTACCGGCGTCCGTAAGTGAAAAACTGTTTTTT.

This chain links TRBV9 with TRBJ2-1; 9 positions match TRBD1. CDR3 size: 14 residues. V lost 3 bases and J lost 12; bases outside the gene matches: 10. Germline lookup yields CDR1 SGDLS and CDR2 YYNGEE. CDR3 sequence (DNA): TGTGCCAGCAGCGGGTCCCGGGACAGGGTGGGGCAGTTCTTC. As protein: CASSGSRDRVGQFF.

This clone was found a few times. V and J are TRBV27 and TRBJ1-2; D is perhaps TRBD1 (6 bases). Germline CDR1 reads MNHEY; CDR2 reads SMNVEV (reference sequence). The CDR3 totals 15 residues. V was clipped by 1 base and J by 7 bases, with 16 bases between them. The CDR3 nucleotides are TGTGCCAGCAGTTTATGGGGCGGGGGCGGTAGTGGCTACACCTTC. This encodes CASSLWGGGGSGYTF.

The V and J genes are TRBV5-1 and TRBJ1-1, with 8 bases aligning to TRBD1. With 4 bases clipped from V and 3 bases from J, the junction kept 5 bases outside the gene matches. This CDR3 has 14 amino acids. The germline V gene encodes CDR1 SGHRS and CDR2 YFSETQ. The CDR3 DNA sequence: TGCGCCAGCAGCCTCCCACAGGGGGACACTGAAGCTTTCTTT. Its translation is CASSLPQGDTEAFF. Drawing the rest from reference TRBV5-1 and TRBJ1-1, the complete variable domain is KAGVTQTPRYLIKTRGQQVTLSCSPISGHRSVSWYQQTPGQGLQFLFEYFSETQRNKGNFPGRFSGRQFSNSRSEMNVSTLELGDSALYLCASSLPQGDTEAFFGQGTRLTVV.